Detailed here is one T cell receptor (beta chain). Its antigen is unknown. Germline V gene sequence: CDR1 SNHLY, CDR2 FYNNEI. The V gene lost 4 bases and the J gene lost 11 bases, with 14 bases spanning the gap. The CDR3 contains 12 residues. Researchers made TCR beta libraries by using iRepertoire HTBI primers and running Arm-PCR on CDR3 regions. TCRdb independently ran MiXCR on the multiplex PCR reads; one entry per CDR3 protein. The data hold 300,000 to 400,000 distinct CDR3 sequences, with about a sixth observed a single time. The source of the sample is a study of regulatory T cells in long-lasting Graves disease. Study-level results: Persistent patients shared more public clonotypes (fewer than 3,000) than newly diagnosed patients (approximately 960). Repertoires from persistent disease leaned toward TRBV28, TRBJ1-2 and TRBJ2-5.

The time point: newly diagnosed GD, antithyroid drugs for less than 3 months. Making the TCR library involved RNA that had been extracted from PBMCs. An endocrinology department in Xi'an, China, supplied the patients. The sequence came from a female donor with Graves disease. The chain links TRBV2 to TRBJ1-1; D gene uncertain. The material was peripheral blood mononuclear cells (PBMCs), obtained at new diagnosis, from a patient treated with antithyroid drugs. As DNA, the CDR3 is TGTGCCAGCAGTGCCTCTAAAATACAGGCTTTCTTT. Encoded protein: CASSASKIQAFF.